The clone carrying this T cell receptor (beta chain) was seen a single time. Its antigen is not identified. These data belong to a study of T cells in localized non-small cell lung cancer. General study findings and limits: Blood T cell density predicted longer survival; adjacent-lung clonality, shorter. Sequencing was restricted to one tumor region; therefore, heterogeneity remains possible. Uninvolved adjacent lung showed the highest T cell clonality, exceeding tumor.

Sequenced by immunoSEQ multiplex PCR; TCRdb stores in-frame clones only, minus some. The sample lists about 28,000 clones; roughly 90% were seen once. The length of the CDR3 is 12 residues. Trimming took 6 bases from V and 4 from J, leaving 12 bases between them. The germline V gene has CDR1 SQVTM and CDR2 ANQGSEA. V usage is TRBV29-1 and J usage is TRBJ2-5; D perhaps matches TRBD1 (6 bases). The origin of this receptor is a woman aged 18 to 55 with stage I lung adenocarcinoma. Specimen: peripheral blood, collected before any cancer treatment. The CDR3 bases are TGCAGCGTGCCGGGACACCGAGAGACCCAGTACTTC. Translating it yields CSVPGHRETQYF.